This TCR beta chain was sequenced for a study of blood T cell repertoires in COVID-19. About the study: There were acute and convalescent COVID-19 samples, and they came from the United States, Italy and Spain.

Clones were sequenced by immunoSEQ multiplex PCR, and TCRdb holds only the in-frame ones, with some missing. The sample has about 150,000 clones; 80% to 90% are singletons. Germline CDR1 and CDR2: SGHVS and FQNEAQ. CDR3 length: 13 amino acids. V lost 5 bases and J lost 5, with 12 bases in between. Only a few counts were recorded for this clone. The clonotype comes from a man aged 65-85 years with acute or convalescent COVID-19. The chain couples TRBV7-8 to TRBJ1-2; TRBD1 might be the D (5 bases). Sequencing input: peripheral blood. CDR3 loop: CASSTGQGYGYTF. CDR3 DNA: TGTGCCAGCAGCACCGGGCAGGGTTATGGCTACACCTTC. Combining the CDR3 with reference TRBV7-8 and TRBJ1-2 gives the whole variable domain GAGVSQSPRYKVAKRGQDVALRCDPISGHVSLFWYQQALGQGPEFLTYFQNEAQLDKSGLPSDRFFAERPEGSVSTLKIQRTQQEDSAVYLCASSTGQGYGYTFGSGTRLTVV.